Below, 18 T cell receptor beta chains from the same sample are listed, as sequenced in a study of blood T cell repertoires in COVID-19. Sequencing was performed with immunoSEQ multiplex PCR; in TCRdb, only in-frame clones are kept and a portion is missing. The sample gives some 350,000 clones, 80% to 90% of which show up once; just under 3% is in the top ten. The material sequenced was peripheral blood. These receptors all stem from a man younger than 45 with active or convalescent COVID-19.

This clone has more than one count but fewer than ten. The chain is built from TRBV6-5 and TRBJ2-4, with D hard to call. Germline values: CDR1 MNHEY, CDR2 SVGAGI. Trimming took off 0 bases at V and 0 bases at J, with 6 bases between the two ends. This CDR3 is built from 15 residues. The CDR3 DNA is TGTGCCAGCAGTTACTCAGCCTTAGCCAAAAACATTCAGTACTTC. It codes for CASSYSALAKNIQYF.

The rearrangement joins TRBV11-2 to TRBJ2-5; 9 bases are a match to TRBD1. The CDR3 has 18 amino acids. The germline CDR1 and CDR2 sequences are SGHAT and FQNNGV. Unmatched junction bases numbered 11, after V lost 2 bases and J lost 1 base. CDR3 bases: TGTGCCAGCAGCTTAACCTACTGGGACAGGGCTTCCCAAGAGACCCAGTACTTC. Translation: CASSLTYWDRASQETQYF.

The J gene is TRBJ1-4, the V gene TRBV19, with a weak D call TRBD1 (5 bases). CDR3 length: 16 amino acids. The germline V gene has CDR1 LNHDA and CDR2 SQIVND (reference sequence). Trimming took 6 bases from V and 7 from J, leaving 21 bases between them. CDR3 sequence: CASRPGSSFGGEKLFF. Here the CDR3 DNA reads TGTGCCAGTAGACCCGGCAGCTCCTTCGGGGGTGAAAAACTGTTTTTT.

This clone has a single count. V gene TRBV5-6 combines with J gene TRBJ1-4; 7 nucleotides agree with TRBD1. Unmatched junction bases numbered 16, after V lost 4 bases and J lost 7 bases. The germline V gene has CDR1 SGHDT and CDR2 YYEEEE. CDR3 size: 17 residues. The CDR3 here is CASSHKGAGTSFEKLFF. The CDR3 DNA reads TGTGCCAGCAGCCACAAGGGGGCCGGGACTTCCTTTGAAAAACTGTTTTTT.

In this sample, this clone turned up a few times. The rearrangement joins TRBV6-5 to TRBJ1-6, with D possibly matching TRBD1 (6 bases). The CDR3 has 15 residues. V was shortened by 4 bases and J by 5 bases, with 12 bases between the two germline ends. Germline V gene sequence: CDR1 MNHEY, CDR2 SVGAGI. The CDR3 sequence is CASSLQGSNNSPLHF. CDR3 in DNA: TGTGCCAGCAGTTTACAGGGATCGAATAATTCACCCCTCCACTTT.

J is TRBJ1-2 and V is TRBV19; 8 nucleotides align to TRBD1. The germline gives CDR1 LNHDA, CDR2 SQIVND (reference sequence). Losses at the gene ends were 3 bases for V and 4 bases for J; bases not matched to a gene: 7. The CDR3 extends over 15 amino acids. The CDR3: CASSIGQGGFYGYTF. CDR3 bases: TGTGCCAGTAGTATCGGACAGGGAGGCTTCTATGGCTACACCTTC.

The gene calls are TRBV5-1 and TRBJ2-1; weak D call: TRBD2 (5 bases). Trimming took off 2 bases at V and 3 bases at J, with 12 bases between the two ends. CDR3 size: 15 residues. Germline assignment: CDR1 SGHRS and CDR2 YFSETQ. CDR3 bases: TGCGCCAGCAGCTTCGAGGGAGCTAACTACAATGAGCAGTTCTTC. This translates into CASSFEGANYNEQFF. The variable domain in full, with the rest retrieved from reference TRBV5-1 and TRBJ2-1, is KAGVTQTPRYLIKTRGQQVTLSCSPISGHRSVSWYQQTPGQGLQFLFEYFSETQRNKGNFPGRFSGRQFSNSRSEMNVSTLELGDSALYLCASSFEGANYNEQFFGPGTRLTVL.

The CDR3 reads CASSHGQVNEKLFF. CDR3 bases: TGTGCCAGCAGCCATGGACAGGTTAATGAAAAACTGTTTTTT. This chain connects TRBV14 to TRBJ1-4; 7 bases agree with TRBD1. This CDR3 spans 14 amino acids. Germline CDR1 reads SGHDN; CDR2 reads FVKESK. Germline trimming cut 3 bases from V and 4 bases from J; bases unmatched to any gene: 2.

V usage is TRBV5-1 and J usage is TRBJ1-2; TRBD1 is a possible D gene (5 bases). The V and J ends lost 1 base and 8 bases respectively, with 12 bases between them. The CDR3 covers 13 residues. CDR1 is SGHRS and CDR2 is YFSETQ in the germline V gene. In DNA form, the CDR3 reads TGCGCCAGCAGCTTGAGTCAGGGAGGGGGCTACACCTTC. Amino acid sequence: CASSLSQGGGYTF.

CDR3 sequence (DNA): TGTGCCAGCAGCTTCACCGGGACTCCTACGGGAGAGCAGTACTTC. Protein: CASSFTGTPTGEQYF. The chain has TRBV9 and TRBJ2-7; tentatively, D is TRBD2 (6 bases). The CDR3 is 15 residues long. V was clipped by 4 bases and J by 7 bases, with 21 bases between them. Per the germline V gene, CDR1 is SGDLS and CDR2 is YYNGEE.

The V call is TRBV6-1, the J call TRBJ2-2; perhaps TRBD1 as D (6 bases). Germline V gives CDR1 MNHNS, CDR2 SASEGT. Trimming took off 2 bases at V and 6 bases at J, with 13 bases between the two ends. The CDR3 loop spans 15 amino acids. This chain's CDR3 is CASSEWTVRAGELFF. CDR3 nucleotides: TGTGCCAGCAGTGAATGGACAGTTAGGGCCGGGGAGCTGTTTTTT.

V gene TRBV9 combines with J gene TRBJ2-1; 9 bases map to TRBD1. The CDR3 spans 15 residues. With 4 bases clipped from V and 6 bases from J, the junction kept 8 bases outside the gene matches. CDR1 SGDLS and CDR2 YYNGEE come from the germline V gene. The CDR3 is CASSRDREASNEQFF. Written as DNA, the CDR3 is TGTGCCAGCAGCAGGGACAGGGAAGCGTCCAATGAGCAGTTCTTC. Complete variable domain (other parts from reference TRBV9 and TRBJ2-1): DSGVTQTPKHLITATGQRVTLRCSPRSGDLSVYWYQQSLDQGLQFLIQYYNGEERAKGNILERFSAQQFPDLHSELNLSSLELGDSALYFCASSRDREASNEQFFGPGTRLTVL.

In DNA, the CDR3 is TGTGCCTGGAGTGAGAGGGTAGACTATGGCTACACCTTC. It codes for CAWSERVDYGYTF. This rearrangement joins TRBV30 to TRBJ1-2; D unresolved. Germline V gives CDR1 GTSNPN, CDR2 SVGIG (reference sequence). This CDR3 has 13 residues. V lost 1 base, J lost 3 bases, and 9 bases lay in between.

The chain employs TRBV7-2 and TRBJ1-6; D uncertain. Germline-derived CDR1 and CDR2 are SGHTA and FQGNSA. V was pared by 5 bases and J by 5 bases, with 7 bases between. This CDR3 is 13 amino acids long. The CDR3 DNA reads TGTGCCAGCAGCCTTCAGGATAATTCACCCCTCCACTTT. Its protein product is CASSLQDNSPLHF.

Here the CDR3 reads CASSLRILAGVGGEQFF. The CDR3 DNA is TGTGCCAGCAGCTTGCGTATTCTAGCGGGAGTCGGCGGTGAGCAGTTCTTC. J is TRBJ2-1 and V is TRBV7-9; 10 bases are shared with TRBD2. This CDR3 has 17 residues. Trimming removed 3 bases from V and 9 bases from J; junction bases left unmatched: 14. Germline CDR1 reads SEHNR; CDR2 reads FQNEAQ (reference sequence).

The rearrangement links TRBV10-3 to TRBJ2-7; a weak D match, TRBD1 (6 bases). V lost 10 bases and J 7 bases, leaving 23 bases between the germline ends. In germline, CDR1 is ENHRY, CDR2 SYGVKD. The CDR3 consists of 14 residues. The CDR3 region has the DNA TGTGCCAGCACCGCCTCCGGGACACAGGAGGAGCAGTACTTC. Its protein is CASTASGTQEEQYF.

The chain uses TRBV5-5 and TRBJ1-5; no reliable D call. Trimming stripped 4 bases from V and 0 bases from J, with 8 bases between. CDR1 is SGHKS and CDR2 is YYEKEE in the germline V gene (reference sequence). CDR3 length equals 14 residues. For the CDR3, the DNA is TGTGCCAGCAGCAACAGCTATAGCAATCAGCCCCAGCATTTT. Encoded protein: CASSNSYSNQPQHF.

The chain combines TRBV5-4 with TRBJ2-7; 7 bases match TRBD2. Trimming cost V 3 bases and J 2 bases; bases outside gene matches: 11. The CDR3 is 16 residues long. The germline CDR1 and CDR2 sequences are SGHNT and YYREEE (reference sequence). The CDR3 is CASSSRPLAETYEQYF. The CDR3, as DNA: TGTGCCAGCAGCTCCCGACCCCTAGCGGAAACCTACGAGCAGTACTTC.